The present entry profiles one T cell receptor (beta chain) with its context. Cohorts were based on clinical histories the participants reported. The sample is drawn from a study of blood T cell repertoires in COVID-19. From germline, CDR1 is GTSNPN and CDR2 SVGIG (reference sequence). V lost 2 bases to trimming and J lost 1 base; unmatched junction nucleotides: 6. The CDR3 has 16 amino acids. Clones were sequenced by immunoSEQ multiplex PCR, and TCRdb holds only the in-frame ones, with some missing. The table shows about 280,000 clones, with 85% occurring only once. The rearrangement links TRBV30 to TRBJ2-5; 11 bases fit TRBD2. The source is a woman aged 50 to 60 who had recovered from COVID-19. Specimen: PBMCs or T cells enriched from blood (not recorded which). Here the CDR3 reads CAWSLPGLAAQETQYF. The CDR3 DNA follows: TGTGCCTGGAGTCTCCCGGGACTAGCGGCCCAAGAGACCCAGTACTTC.